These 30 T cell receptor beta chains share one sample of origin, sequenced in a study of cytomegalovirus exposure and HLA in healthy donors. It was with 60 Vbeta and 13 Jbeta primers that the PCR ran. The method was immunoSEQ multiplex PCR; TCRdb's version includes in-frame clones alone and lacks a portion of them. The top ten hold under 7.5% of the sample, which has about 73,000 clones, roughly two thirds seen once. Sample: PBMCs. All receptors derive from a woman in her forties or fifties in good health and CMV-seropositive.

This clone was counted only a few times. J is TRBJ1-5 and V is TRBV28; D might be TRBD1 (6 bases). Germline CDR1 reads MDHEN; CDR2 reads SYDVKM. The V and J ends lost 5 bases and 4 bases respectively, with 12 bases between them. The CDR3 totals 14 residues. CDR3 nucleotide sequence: TGTGCCAGCAGTCTCCCGGACAGAAATCAGCCCCAGCATTTT. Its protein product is CASSLPDRNQPQHF.

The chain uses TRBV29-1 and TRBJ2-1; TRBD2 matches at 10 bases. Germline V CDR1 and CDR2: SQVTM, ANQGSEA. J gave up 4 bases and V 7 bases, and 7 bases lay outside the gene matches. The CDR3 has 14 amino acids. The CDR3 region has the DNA TGCAGCGATGATAGCGGGGGGACGTACAATGAGCAGTTCTTC. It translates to CSDDSGGTYNEQFF.

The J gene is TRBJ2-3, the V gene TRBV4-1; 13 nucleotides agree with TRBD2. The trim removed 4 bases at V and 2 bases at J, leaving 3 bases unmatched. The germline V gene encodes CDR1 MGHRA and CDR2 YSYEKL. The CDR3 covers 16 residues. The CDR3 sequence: CASSPGLAGITDTQYF. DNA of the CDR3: TGCGCCAGCAGCCCGGGACTAGCGGGAATCACAGATACGCAGTATTTT.

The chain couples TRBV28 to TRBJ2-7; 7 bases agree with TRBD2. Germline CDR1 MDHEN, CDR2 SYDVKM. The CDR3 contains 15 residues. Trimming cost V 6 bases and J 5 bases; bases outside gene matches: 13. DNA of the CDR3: TGTGCCAGCAGCCCTAGACTAGCCCCATCGAACGAGCAGTACGTC. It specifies CASSPRLAPSNEQYV.

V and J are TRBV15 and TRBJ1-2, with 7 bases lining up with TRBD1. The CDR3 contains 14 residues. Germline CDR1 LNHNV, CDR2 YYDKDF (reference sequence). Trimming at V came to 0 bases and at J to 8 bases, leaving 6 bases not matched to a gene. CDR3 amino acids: CATSRDATGDGYTF. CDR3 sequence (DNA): TGTGCCACCAGCAGAGATGCCACAGGGGACGGCTACACCTTC.

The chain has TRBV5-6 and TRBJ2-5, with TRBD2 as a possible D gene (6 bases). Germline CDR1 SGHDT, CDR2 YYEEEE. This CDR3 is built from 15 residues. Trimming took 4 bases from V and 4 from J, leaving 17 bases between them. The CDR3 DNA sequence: TGTGCCAGCAGCCTGAGGCGGGGTCGGATAGAGACCCAGTACTTC. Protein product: CASSLRRGRIETQYF. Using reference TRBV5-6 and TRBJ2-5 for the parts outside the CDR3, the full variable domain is DAGVTQSPTHLIKTRGQQVTLRCSPKSGHDTVSWYQQALGQGPQFIFQYYEEEERQRGNFPDRFSGHQFPNYSSELNVNALLLGDSALYLCASSLRRGRIETQYFGPGTRLLVL.

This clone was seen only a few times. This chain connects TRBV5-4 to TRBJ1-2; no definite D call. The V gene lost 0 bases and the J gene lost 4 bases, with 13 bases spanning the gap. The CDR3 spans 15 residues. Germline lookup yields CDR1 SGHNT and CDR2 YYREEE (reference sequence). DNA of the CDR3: TGTGCCAGCAGCTTGGAGGCCTCCGGAGTCTATGGCTACACCTTC. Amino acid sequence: CASSLEASGVYGYTF.

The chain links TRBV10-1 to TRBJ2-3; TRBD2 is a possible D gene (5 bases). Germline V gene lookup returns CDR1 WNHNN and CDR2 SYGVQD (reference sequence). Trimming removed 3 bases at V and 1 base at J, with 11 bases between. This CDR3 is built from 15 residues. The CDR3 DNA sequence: TGCGCCAGCAGTGATACGGGGTCGGGCACAGATACGCAGTATTTT. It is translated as CASSDTGSGTDTQYF.

CDR3 residues: CASSLNRGETQYF. In nucleotides, the CDR3 is TGTGCCAGCAGCTTAAATAGAGGAGAGACCCAGTACTTC. J is TRBJ2-5 and V is TRBV7-3; D remains unclear. This CDR3 is built from 13 residues. V shed 1 base and J shed 4 bases, with 7 bases lying between them. CDR1 SGHTA and CDR2 FQGTGA come from the germline V gene. The complete variable domain, with remaining parts taken from reference TRBV7-3 and TRBJ2-5, reads GAGVSQTPSNKVTEKGKYVELRCDPISGHTALYWYRQSLGQGPEFLIYFQGTGAADDSGLPNDRFFAVRPEGSVSTLKIQRTERGDSAVYLCASSLNRGETQYFGPGTRLLVL.

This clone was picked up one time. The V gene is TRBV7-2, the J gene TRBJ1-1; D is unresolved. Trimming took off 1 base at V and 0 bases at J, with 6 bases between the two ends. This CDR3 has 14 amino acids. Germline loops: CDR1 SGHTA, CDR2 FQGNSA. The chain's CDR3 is CASSLEPVNTEAFF. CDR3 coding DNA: TGTGCCAGCAGCTTAGAACCAGTGAACACTGAAGCTTTCTTT.

In DNA form, the CDR3 reads TGCGCCAGCAATAGAGCGGGGGGGTCGGCGGGGCACGAGCAGTACTTC. Its protein is CASNRAGGSAGHEQYF. The chain couples TRBV10-1 to TRBJ2-7, with 10 bases lining up with TRBD2. The ends lost 7 bases at V and 5 bases at J; junction bases unmatched: 14. The CDR3 has 16 amino acids. Germline lookup yields CDR1 WNHNN and CDR2 SYGVQD (reference sequence).

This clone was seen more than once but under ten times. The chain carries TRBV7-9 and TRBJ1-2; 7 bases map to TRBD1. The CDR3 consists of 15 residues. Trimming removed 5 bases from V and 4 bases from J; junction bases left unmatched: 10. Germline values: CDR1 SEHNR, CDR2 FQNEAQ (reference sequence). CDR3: CASSAQGPDGYGYTF. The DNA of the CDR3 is TGTGCCAGCAGCGCACAGGGGCCAGATGGCTATGGCTACACCTTC.

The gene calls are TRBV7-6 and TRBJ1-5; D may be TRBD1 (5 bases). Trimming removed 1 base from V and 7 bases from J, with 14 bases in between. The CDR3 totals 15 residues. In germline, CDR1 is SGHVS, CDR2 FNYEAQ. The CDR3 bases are TGTGCCAGCAGCTTAGAGGGGCAGGGCAGGCAGCCCCAGCATTTT. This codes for CASSLEGQGRQPQHF.

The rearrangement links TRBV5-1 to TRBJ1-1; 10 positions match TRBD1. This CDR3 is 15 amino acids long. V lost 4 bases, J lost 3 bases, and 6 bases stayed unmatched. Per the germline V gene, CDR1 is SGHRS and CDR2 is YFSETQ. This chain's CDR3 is CASSLRTGGDTEAFF. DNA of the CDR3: TGCGCCAGCAGCCTGAGGACAGGGGGGGACACTGAAGCTTTCTTT.

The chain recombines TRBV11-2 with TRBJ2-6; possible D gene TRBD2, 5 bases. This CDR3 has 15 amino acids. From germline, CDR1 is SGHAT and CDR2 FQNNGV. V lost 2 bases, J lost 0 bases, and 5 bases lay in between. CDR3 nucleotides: TGTGCCAGCAGCTTAACTAGCTCTGGGGCCAACGTCCTGACTTTC. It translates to CASSLTSSGANVLTF. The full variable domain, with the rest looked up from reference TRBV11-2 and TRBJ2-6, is EAGVAQSPRYKIIEKRQSVAFWCNPISGHATLYWYQQILGQGPKLLIQFQNNGVVDDSQLPKDRFSAERLKGVDSTLKIQPAKLEDSAVYLCASSLTSSGANVLTFGAGSRLTVL.

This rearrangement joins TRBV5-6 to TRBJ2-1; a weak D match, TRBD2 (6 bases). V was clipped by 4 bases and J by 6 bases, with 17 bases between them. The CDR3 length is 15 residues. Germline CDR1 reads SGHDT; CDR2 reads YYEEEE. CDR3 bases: TGTGCCAGCAGCCCTCTACCGGAGGGAGTCAATGAGCAGTTCTTC. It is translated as CASSPLPEGVNEQFF.

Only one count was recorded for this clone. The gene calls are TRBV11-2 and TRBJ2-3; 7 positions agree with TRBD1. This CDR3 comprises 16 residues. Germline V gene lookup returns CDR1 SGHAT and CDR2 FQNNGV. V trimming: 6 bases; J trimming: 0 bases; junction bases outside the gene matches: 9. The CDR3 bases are TGTGCCAGCAGTCCCTTAAGGGGGCAAAGCACAGATACGCAGTATTTT. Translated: CASSPLRGQSTDTQYF.

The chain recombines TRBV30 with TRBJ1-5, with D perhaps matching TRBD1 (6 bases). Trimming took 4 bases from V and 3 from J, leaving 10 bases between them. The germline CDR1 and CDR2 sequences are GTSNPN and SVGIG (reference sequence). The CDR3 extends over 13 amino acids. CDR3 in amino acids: CAWNDRSNQPQHF. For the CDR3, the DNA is TGTGCCTGGAATGACAGGTCCAATCAGCCCCAGCATTTT.

This CDR3 is CASTASRGLVYGYTF. In DNA, the CDR3 is TGTGCCAGCACAGCGTCGAGGGGGCTTGTCTATGGCTACACCTTC. The rearrangement joins TRBV28 to TRBJ1-2; TRBD1 matches 7 bases. CDR1 and CDR2 from the germline V gene are MDHEN and SYDVKM. Trimming cost V 7 bases and J 4 bases; bases outside gene matches: 12. CDR3 length: 15 amino acids.

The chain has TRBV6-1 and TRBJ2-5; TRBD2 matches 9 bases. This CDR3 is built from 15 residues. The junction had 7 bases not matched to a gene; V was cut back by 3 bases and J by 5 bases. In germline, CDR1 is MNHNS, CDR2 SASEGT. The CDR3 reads CASSDTRGGRETQYF. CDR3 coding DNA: TGTGCCAGCAGTGACACGCGGGGGGGCCGGGAGACCCAGTACTTC.

Here the CDR3 DNA reads TGTGCCAGCAGTGAACCCACGGGATGGCGTGGCTACACCTTC. Its protein is CASSEPTGWRGYTF. V gene TRBV6-1 combines with J gene TRBJ1-2; no firm D call. Germline-derived CDR1 and CDR2 are MNHNS and SASEGT. The CDR3 totals 14 residues. V lost 2 bases to trimming and J lost 7 bases, with 14 bases between them.

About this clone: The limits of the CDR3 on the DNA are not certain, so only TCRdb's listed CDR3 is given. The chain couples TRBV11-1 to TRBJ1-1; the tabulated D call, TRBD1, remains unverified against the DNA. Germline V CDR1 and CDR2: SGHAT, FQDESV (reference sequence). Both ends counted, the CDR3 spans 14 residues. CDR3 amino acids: CASSFGQGAGLTFF.

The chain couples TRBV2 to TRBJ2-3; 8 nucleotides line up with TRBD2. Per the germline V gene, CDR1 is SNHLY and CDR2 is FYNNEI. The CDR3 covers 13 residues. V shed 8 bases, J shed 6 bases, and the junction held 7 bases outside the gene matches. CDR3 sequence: CASRTSLSDTQYF. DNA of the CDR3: TGTGCCAGCCGGACTAGCTTGTCGGATACGCAGTATTTT.

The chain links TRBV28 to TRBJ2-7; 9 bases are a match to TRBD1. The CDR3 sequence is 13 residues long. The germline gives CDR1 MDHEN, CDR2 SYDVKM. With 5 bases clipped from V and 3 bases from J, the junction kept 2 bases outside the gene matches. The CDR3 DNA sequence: TGTGCCAGCAGTCGGGACAGGGACTACGAGCAGTACGTC. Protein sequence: CASSRDRDYEQYV.

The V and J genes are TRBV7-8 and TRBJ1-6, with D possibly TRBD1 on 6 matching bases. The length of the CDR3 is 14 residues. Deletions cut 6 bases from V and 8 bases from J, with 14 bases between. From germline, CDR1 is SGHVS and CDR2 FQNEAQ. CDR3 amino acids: CASRETGSYSPLHF. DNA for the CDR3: TGTGCCAGCAGGGAAACAGGGTCGTATTCACCCCTCCACTTT. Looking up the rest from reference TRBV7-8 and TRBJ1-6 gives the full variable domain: GAGVSQSPRYKVAKRGQDVALRCDPISGHVSLFWYQQALGQGPEFLTYFQNEAQLDKSGLPSDRFFAERPEGSVSTLKIQRTQQEDSAVYLCASRETGSYSPLHFGNGTRLTVT.

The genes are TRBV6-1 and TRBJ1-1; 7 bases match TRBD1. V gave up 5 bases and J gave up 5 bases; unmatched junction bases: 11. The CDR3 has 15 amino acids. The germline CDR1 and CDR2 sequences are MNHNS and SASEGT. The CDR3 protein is CASSLQGSGKTEAFF. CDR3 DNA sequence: TGTGCCAGCAGTCTACAGGGGTCGGGAAAAACTGAAGCTTTCTTT.

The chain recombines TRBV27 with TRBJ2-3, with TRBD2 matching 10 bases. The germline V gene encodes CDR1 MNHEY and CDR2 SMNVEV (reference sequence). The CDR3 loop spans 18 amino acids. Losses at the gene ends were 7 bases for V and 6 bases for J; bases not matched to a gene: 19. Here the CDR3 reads CASNPQAGGPLIGDTQYF. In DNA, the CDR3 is TGTGCCAGCAATCCCCAAGCGGGGGGGCCGTTAATAGGGGATACGCAGTATTTT.

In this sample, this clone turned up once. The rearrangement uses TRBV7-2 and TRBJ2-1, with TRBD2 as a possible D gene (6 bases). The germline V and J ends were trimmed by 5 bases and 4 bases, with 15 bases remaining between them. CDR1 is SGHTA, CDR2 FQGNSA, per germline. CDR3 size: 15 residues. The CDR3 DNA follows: TGTGCCAGCAGCGGTGTAGCGGACACTTACAATGAGCAGTTCTTC. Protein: CASSGVADTYNEQFF.

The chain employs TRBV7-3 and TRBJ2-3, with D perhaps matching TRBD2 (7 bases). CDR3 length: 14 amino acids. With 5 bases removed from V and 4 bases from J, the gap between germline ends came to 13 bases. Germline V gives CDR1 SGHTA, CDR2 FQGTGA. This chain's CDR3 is CASSRGGGADTQYF. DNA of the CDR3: TGTGCCAGCAGCCGTGGGGGGGGCGCAGATACGCAGTATTTT.

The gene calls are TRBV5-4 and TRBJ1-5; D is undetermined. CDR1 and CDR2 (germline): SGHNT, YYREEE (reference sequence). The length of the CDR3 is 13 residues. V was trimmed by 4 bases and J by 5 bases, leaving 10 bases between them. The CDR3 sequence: CASSTALDQPQHF. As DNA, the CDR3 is TGTGCCAGCAGCACTGCGTTGGATCAGCCCCAGCATTTT.